A selection of T cell receptor beta chains follows, all from one sample in a study of blood T cell repertoires in COVID-19. Assay: immunoSEQ multiplex PCR; the TCRdb copy retains only in-frame clones and omits some. The sample holds over 600,000 clones, 90% seen once. Sequencing input: peripheral blood. The receptors here all came from a woman aged 18-35 years with acute or convalescent COVID-19. Each CDR3 is given without its conserved first and last residue. A D gene is named only where the DNA matches it firmly.

D gene	V gene	J gene	CDR3 protein
TRBD2	TRBV6-5	TRBJ2-1	ASRPGLVRGEQF
TRBD1	TRBV4-3	TRBJ1-1	ASSRKGAWGEASMNTEAF
NA	TRBV6-5	TRBJ2-1	ASSFAGARF
NA	TRBV5-1	TRBJ2-2	ASTLDSMNTGELF
NA	TRBV6-4	TRBJ1-2	ASSDDREGYT
TRBD1	TRBV10-3	TRBJ1-1	AISEPSRDRGVEAF
NA	TRBV6-2/TRBV6-3	TRBJ1-2	ASSPPRTDYT
NA	TRBV6-5	TRBJ1-2	ASREGLYGYT
NA	TRBV25-1	TRBJ2-1	ASTGDRYNEQF
NA	TRBV5-1	TRBJ2-3	ASSLVGGSSTDTQY
TRBD1	TRBV4-3	TRBJ2-3	ASSPGTGTDTQY
NA	TRBV12-3/TRBV12-4	TRBJ2-1	ASSFRVDNEQF
NA	TRBV28	TRBJ1-3	ASSWGRGDGNTIY
NA	TRBV29-1	TRBJ1-1	SVGGGGEAF
NA	TRBV6-5	TRBJ1-1	ASTTGLVTEAF
NA	TRBV19	TRBJ1-2	ASSTLLGRANYGYT
NA	TRBV6-5	TRBJ2-4	ASSRGEAVKNIQY
NA	TRBV4-3	TRBJ2-1	ASSKLGNEQF
NA	TRBV2	TRBJ2-1	ASSEVQGSYNEQF
NA	TRBV2	TRBJ1-2	ASSQGINYGYT
TRBD1	TRBV7-2	TRBJ1-2	ASSLISGGNYGYT
NA	TRBV30	TRBJ1-6	ACPKWGAYNSPLH
NA	TRBV9	TRBJ2-1	ASSVSGGDDNEQF
NA	TRBV5-4	TRBJ2-1	ASSLWSSYNEQF
NA	TRBV7-6	TRBJ1-5	ASSLGGGQPQH
NA	TRBV21-1	TRBJ1-6	ASSNHRQGQAPLH
NA	TRBV6-1	TRBJ2-1	ATQRWASDNEQF
TRBD2	TRBV27	TRBJ2-3	ASSLFLAPLAGYPDTQY